Shown below are 21 T cell receptor beta chains from a single sample sequenced in a study of post-analysis software for immune sequencing data. Their recognized antigens are unknown. Overall study results and limits: Elevated frequency relative to controls characterized roughly five TRBV segments in patients, TRBV5-6, TRBV5-1 and TRBV20-1 among them.

Tagging with unique molecular identifiers was a feature of the TCR beta cDNA libraries. Each CDR3 protein is one row after TCRdb ran MiXCR on the PCR reads. Of about 770,000 distinct CDR3 sequences detected, about 43% appear once; the ten largest clones hold approximately 4.4%. What was sequenced was blood. Receptors were obtained from a girl between 5 and 17 years old with multiple sclerosis.

This chain links TRBV7-2 with TRBJ2-5; perhaps TRBD2 as D (7 bases). The V end was cut by 7 bases, the J end by 4 bases, with 19 bases between. The germline V gene encodes CDR1 SGHTA and CDR2 FQGNSA. The CDR3 loop spans 15 amino acids. CDR3: CASTIGGEGGETQYF. The CDR3 DNA is TGTGCCAGCACCATAGGGGGGGAGGGTGGAGAGACCCAGTACTTC.

This clonotype has just a few counts. The rearrangement links TRBV10-1 to TRBJ2-7; 7 bases agree with TRBD1. The V segment lost 2 bases and the J segment 2 bases; nucleotides outside the gene matches: 0. The germline V gene has CDR1 WNHNN and CDR2 SYGVQD (reference sequence). The CDR3 has 13 residues. This CDR3 is CASSEGTAYEQYF. The CDR3, as DNA: TGCGCCAGCAGTGAGGGGACAGCCTACGAGCAGTACTTC.

V gene TRBV14 combines with J gene TRBJ2-7; TRBD1 matches 8 bases. This CDR3 is built from 16 residues. Germline CDR1 and CDR2: SGHDN and FVKESK. Trimming at V came to 0 bases and at J to 2 bases, leaving 6 bases not matched to a gene. In DNA form, the CDR3 reads TGTGCCAGCAGCCAAGATAGGACAGGGAGGCCCTACGAGCAGTACTTC. It translates to CASSQDRTGRPYEQYF.

This clonotype was seen a few times. The chain employs TRBV7-3 and TRBJ2-5; 7 bases match TRBD1. The ends lost 5 bases at V and 2 bases at J; junction bases unmatched: 8. Per germline, CDR1 SGHTA and CDR2 FQGTGA. CDR3 length equals 15 residues. CDR3 nucleotide sequence: TGTGCCAGCAGCCTAAGGGGGCGCTGGCAAGAGACCCAGTACTTC. This encodes CASSLRGRWQETQYF.

This chain connects TRBV28 to TRBJ1-5; 7 bases line up with TRBD1. J lost 1 base, V lost 6 bases, and 9 bases had no gene match. The CDR3 contains 16 residues. Germline-derived CDR1 and CDR2 are MDHEN and SYDVKM. As DNA, the CDR3 is TGTGCCAGCAGCTTGCAGGGAGGGGGCAGCAATCAGCCCCAGCATTTT. It codes for CASSLQGGGSNQPQHF. The full variable domain, in which reference TRBV28 and TRBJ1-5 provide the parts outside the CDR3, is DVKVTQSSRYLVKRTGEKVFLECVQDMDHENMFWYRQDPGLGLRLIYFSYDVKMKEKGDIPEGYSVSREKKERFSLILESASTNQTSMYLCASSLQGGGSNQPQHFGDGTRLSIL.

This rearrangement joins TRBV10-3 to TRBJ2-3; 7 bases fit TRBD1. The CDR3 is 13 amino acids. The germline CDR1 and CDR2 sequences are ENHRY and SYGVKD. V shed 8 bases and J 3 bases; nucleotides not matched to a gene: 5. The CDR3 loop reads CAIAPTGTDTQYF. Written as DNA, the CDR3 is TGTGCCATCGCCCCGACAGGGACAGATACGCAGTATTTT.

The chain recombines TRBV7-6 with TRBJ1-4; D perhaps matches TRBD1 (5 bases). The germline CDR1 and CDR2 sequences are SGHVS and FNYEAQ. The CDR3 is 14 residues long. The V end lost 5 bases, the J end lost 11 bases, and 18 bases lay between the germline ends. CDR3 in amino acids: CASSPERHGTKLFF. As DNA, the CDR3 is TGTGCCAGCAGCCCAGAACGGCACGGGACTAAACTGTTTTTT. Full variable domain (rest looked up from reference TRBV7-6 and TRBJ1-4): GAGVSQSPRYKVTKRGQDVALRCDPISGHVSLYWYRQALGQGPEFLTYFNYEAQQDKSGLPNDRFSAERPEGSISTLTIQRTEQRDSAMYRCASSPERHGTKLFFGSGTQLSVL.

The chain joins TRBV20-1 to TRBJ1-1; D may be TRBD1 (6 bases). V lost 0 bases and J 4 bases, leaving 12 bases between the germline ends. This CDR3 region has 14 residues. CDR1 DFQATT and CDR2 SNEGSKA come from the germline V gene (reference sequence). CDR3 loop: CSARDRGAGTEAFF. CDR3 bases: TGCAGTGCTAGAGATCGGGGGGCCGGCACTGAAGCTTTCTTT.

This chain joins TRBV12-3 or TRBV12-4 and TRBJ1-6; a weak D match, TRBD1 (6 bases). The CDR3 spans 15 residues. V was trimmed by 8 bases and J by 10 bases, leaving 21 bases between them. The CDR3 spells CASLLTGTGSSPLHF. The CDR3 DNA is TGTGCCAGCCTCCTCACCGGTACAGGGAGCTCACCCCTCCACTTT.

The rearrangement uses TRBV7-8 and TRBJ2-1; 11 bases fit TRBD1. The CDR3 sequence is 15 residues long. The trim removed 4 bases at V and 7 bases at J, leaving 6 bases unmatched. Per germline, CDR1 SGHVS and CDR2 FQNEAQ. The CDR3 here is CASSSDRGHPNEQFF. The CDR3 bases are TGTGCCAGCAGCTCGGACAGGGGGCACCCAAATGAGCAGTTCTTC.

This clonotype has only one observation. The V and J genes are TRBV12-3 or TRBV12-4 and TRBJ1-1; D gene ambiguous. This CDR3 contains 13 residues. Trimming left V 1 base short and J 2 bases short, with 5 bases between. CDR3 protein: CASSLDTNTEAFF. CDR3 DNA: TGTGCCAGCAGTTTAGACACTAACACTGAAGCTTTCTTT.

Turning to this clonotype: A read error may explain this, as a much larger clone is one base away. The rearrangement links TRBV15 to TRBJ1-2; D is unclear. Trimming took off 0 bases at V and 1 base at J, with 6 bases between the two ends. CDR1 LNHNV and CDR2 YYDKDF come from the germline V gene (reference sequence). There are 14 residues in the CDR3. CDR3 in amino acids: CATSRDGDNYGYTF. CDR3 sequence (DNA): TGTGCCACCAGCAGAGATGGAGATAACTATGGCTACACCTTC.

This clonotype was counted a few times. This chain joins TRBV5-1 and TRBJ2-5; TRBD2 is a possible D gene (6 bases). TRBJ2-7 matches the DNA end more closely, so the J call is doubtful. The germline gives CDR1 SGHRS, CDR2 YFSETQ. The CDR3 consists of 14 residues. The CDR3 nucleotides read TGCGCCAGCAGCTTGGTTCTGCGGGATGCCGAGCAGTACTTC. Amino acid sequence: CASSLVLRDAEQYF.

This clonotype was counted a single time. The chain is built from TRBV6-5 and TRBJ1-6, with D maybe TRBD1 (5 bases). V shed 5 bases and J shed 7 bases, with 9 bases lying between them. This CDR3 region has 13 residues. The V gene's germline CDR1 is MNHEY and CDR2 SVGAGI. CDR3 sequence: CASSRNRNSPLHF. The DNA for the CDR3 is TGTGCCAGCAGTCGAAACAGGAATTCACCCCTCCACTTT.

The V gene is TRBV15, the J gene TRBJ2-5; D unclear. The CDR3 has 15 amino acids. Germline V lookup: CDR1 LNHNV, CDR2 YYDKDF (reference sequence). V gave up 0 bases and J gave up 2 bases, with 10 bases separating them. CDR3 nucleotide sequence: TGTGCCACCAGCAGAGATCTGGGCGAGCAAGAGACCCAGTACTTC. Its translation is CATSRDLGEQETQYF. The variable domain in full, completed from reference TRBV15 and TRBJ2-5, reads DAMVIQNPRYQVTQFGKPVTLSCSQTLNHNVMYWYQQKSSQAPKLLFHYYDKDFNNEADTPDNFQSRRPNTSFCFLDIRSPGLGDTAMYLCATSRDLGEQETQYFGPGTRLLVL.

The gene calls are TRBV12-3 or TRBV12-4 and TRBJ2-5, with a possible D match to TRBD2 (6 bases). The V and J ends lost 3 bases and 5 bases respectively, with 13 bases between them. The CDR3 runs to 14 residues. The CDR3 spells CASSLRQSGETQYF. CDR3 bases: TGTGCCAGCAGTTTGAGGCAAAGCGGGGAGACCCAGTACTTC.

Notes on this clonotype: One end of the junction does not line up with germline, which may come from a read error. The CDR3 DNA sequence: TGTGCCAGCAATTACCGGGTTACTAGCGGGAGGGCCAACGAGCAGTACTTC. Translating gives CASNYRVTSGRANEQYF. The chain uses TRBV6-5 and TRBJ2-5; 13 bases map to TRBD2. The DNA end favors TRBJ2-7, so the J call may be wrong. Germline values: CDR1 MNHEY, CDR2 SVGAGI. The CDR3 consists of 17 residues.

This clonotype was observed once. The chain employs TRBV6-5 and TRBJ1-2; 8 bases agree with TRBD1. The V and J ends lost 7 bases and 10 bases, in that order; junction bases with no gene match: 11. This CDR3 has 13 amino acids. CDR1 and CDR2 (germline): MNHEY, SVGAGI. The CDR3 region is CASKASGQGFYTF. The DNA of the CDR3 is TGTGCCAGCAAAGCTTCCGGACAGGGATTCTACACCTTC.

The chain carries TRBV29-1 and TRBJ2-1; D may be TRBD2 (5 bases). The CDR3 has 15 residues. Trimming took off 0 bases at V and 9 bases at J, with 18 bases between the two ends. Germline V CDR1 and CDR2: SQVTM, ANQGSEA. The CDR3 DNA is TGCAGCGTTGAAGATGGGAGCGTCCCTAATGTTGAGCAGTTCTTC. The encoded protein is CSVEDGSVPNVEQFF.

This clonotype has ten or more counts. The chain employs TRBV4-3 and TRBJ2-3; 13 bases are shared with TRBD2. The V gene's germline CDR1 is LGHNA and CDR2 YSLEER. This CDR3 is built from 17 residues. Germline trimming cut 4 bases from V and 6 bases from J; bases unmatched to any gene: 10. CDR3 coding DNA: TGCGCCAGCAGCCGACGTACTAGCGGGAGGGTTGGGGATACGCAGTATTTT. It specifies CASSRRTSGRVGDTQYF.

V usage is TRBV9 and J usage is TRBJ1-5; D possibly corresponds to TRBD1 (5 bases). The CDR3 is 15 residues long. Germline CDR1 SGDLS, CDR2 YYNGEE. V dropped 4 bases and J dropped 2 bases, with 13 bases sitting between them. CDR3 nucleotides: TGTGCCAGCAGCCTGGGGGGTAATGGCAATCAGCCCCAGCATTTT. Protein product: CASSLGGNGNQPQHF.